The 27 T cell receptor beta chains presented below share a single source sample, sequenced in a study of tumor and adjacent non-tumor tissue in lung cancer. A modified ARM-PCR protocol with three rounds of nested PCR amplified TCRbeta. Each CDR3 protein gets one entry after TCRdb re-called the multiplex PCR reads with MiXCR. This sample has roughly 150,000 distinct CDR3 sequences, with around two thirds found just once. This sample's RNA came from whole unsorted tissue. The source material was lung tumor tissue. These receptors originate from a man between 60 and 75 years old with small cell lung cancer.

This chain links TRBV20-1 with TRBJ2-7; D not certain. The CDR3 sequence is 15 residues long. The germline V gene encodes CDR1 DFQATT and CDR2 SNEGSKA (reference sequence). Trimming left V 4 bases short and J 0 bases short, with 16 bases between. Written as DNA, the CDR3 is TGCAGTGCTATAGATTTCCGAAATCTCTCCTACGAGCAGTACTTC. It is translated as CSAIDFRNLSYEQYF.

This clonotype was found many times. The V and J genes are TRBV12-3 or TRBV12-4 and TRBJ1-1, with 8 bases identical to TRBD1. The V segment lost 7 bases and the J segment 5 bases; nucleotides outside the gene matches: 6. This CDR3 contains 13 residues. The CDR3 loop reads CASIATGGTEAFF. The CDR3 bases are TGTGCCAGCATAGCAACAGGGGGGACTGAAGCTTTCTTT.

Points on this clonotype: One end of the junction does not line up with germline, which may come from a read error. This CDR3 is CSVRPLAGFTDTQYF. CDR3 coding DNA: TGCAGTGTTAGGCCTTTGGCAGGATTCACAGATACACAGTATTTC. The rearrangement joins TRBV20-1 to TRBJ2-3; D remains unclear. CDR1 is DFQATT and CDR2 is SNEGSKA in the germline V gene (reference sequence). The CDR3 has 15 amino acids.

V usage is TRBV7-9 and J usage is TRBJ2-5, with 7 bases that match TRBD1. The CDR3 has 13 amino acids. Germline loops: CDR1 SEHNR, CDR2 FQNEAQ (reference sequence). With 6 bases clipped from V and 6 bases from J, the junction kept 7 bases outside the gene matches. CDR3 DNA: TGTGCCAGCAGATCGGTACAGGGGCAGACCCAGTACTTC. Translating it yields CASRSVQGQTQYF.

This clonotype was picked up many times. This chain uses TRBV6-5 with TRBJ1-2; perhaps TRBD1 as D (6 bases). V lost 0 bases, J lost 4 bases, and 12 bases lay in between. CDR1 and CDR2 from the germline V gene are MNHEY and SVGAGI. CDR3 length equals 15 residues. The CDR3 loop reads CASSYSGRGAYGYTF. Written as DNA, the CDR3 is TGTGCCAGCAGTTACTCGGGGAGGGGGGCCTATGGCTACACCTTC.

V usage is TRBV29-1 and J usage is TRBJ2-1; unclear D gene. Germline CDR1 and CDR2: SQVTM and ANQGSEA. CDR3 size: 13 residues. V gave up 3 bases and J gave up 4 bases, with 10 bases separating them. Written as DNA, the CDR3 is TGCAGCGTTGACCCACTCAAATACAATGAGCAGTTCTTC. As protein: CSVDPLKYNEQFF.

This clonotype was detected a few times. The V gene is TRBV5-6, the J gene TRBJ1-2; D remains unclear. The CDR3 loop spans 16 amino acids. With 4 bases removed from V and 1 base from J, the gap between germline ends came to 17 bases. Looked up from germline, CDR1 is SGHDT and CDR2 is YYEEEE. In nucleotides, the CDR3 is TGTGCCAGCAGCCCCAGAGGGTCCCTTAATAACTATGGCTACACCTTC. This codes for CASSPRGSLNNYGYTF.

V usage is TRBV7-9 and J usage is TRBJ1-5, with unresolved D. CDR3 length equals 15 residues. Germline V lookup: CDR1 SEHNR, CDR2 FQNEAQ (reference sequence). V lost 4 bases to trimming and J lost 7 bases, with 17 bases between them. CDR3 DNA sequence: TGTGCCAGCAGCTCCGGCACGGAATTCGCGCAGCCCCAGCATTTT. Protein: CASSSGTEFAQPQHF.

This clonotype was picked up a small number of times. The V and J genes are TRBV6-6 and TRBJ2-1; 11 positions match TRBD2. This CDR3 is 17 amino acids long. The J segment lost 0 bases and the V segment lost 7 bases, leaving 8 bases of the junction unmatched. Germline-derived CDR1 and CDR2 are MNHNY and SVGAGI (reference sequence). The CDR3, as DNA: TGTGCCAGCACCCAAAGACTAGCGGGAAGCTCCTACAATGAGCAGTTCTTC. The encoded protein is CASTQRLAGSSYNEQFF.

The gene calls are TRBV11-1 and TRBJ2-7; the match to TRBD1 covers 7 bases. This CDR3 comprises 12 residues. The V gene's germline CDR1 is SGHAT and CDR2 FQDESV (reference sequence). J lost 6 bases, V lost 8 bases, and 7 bases had no gene match. For the CDR3, the DNA is TGTGCCAGCGACGGACAGGAGCGCGAGCAGTACTTC. Translation: CASDGQEREQYF.

Of note for this clonotype: Because the CDR3 is missing its conserved closing phenylalanine or tryptophan, this is likely a read error. The J gene is TRBJ2-5, the V gene TRBV11-2; a possible D gene is TRBD1 (6 bases). The CDR3 contains 15 residues. Trimming removed 5 bases at V and 4 bases at J, with 17 bases between. Germline values: CDR1 SGHAT, CDR2 FQNNGV. The CDR3, as DNA: TGTGCCAGCAGCCTTCTTGACAGGTTGGGAGAGACCCAGTACTCC. Protein: CASSLLDRLGETQYS.

This clonotype came up a few times. The V and J genes are TRBV6-5 and TRBJ1-1, with D unclear. The CDR3 spans 12 residues. The germline gives CDR1 MNHEY, CDR2 SVGAGI. V was clipped by 7 bases and J by 5 bases, with 11 bases between them. CDR3 in amino acids: CASNRGVTEAFF. CDR3 DNA: TGTGCCAGCAACCGAGGTGTGACTGAAGCTTTCTTT.

For this clonotype: One end of the junction varies from germline; a read error may be responsible. The CDR3 sequence: CAISQDRGGAGTGELFF. CDR3 DNA: TGCGCCATCAGCCAAGATAGAGGGGGAGCGGGCACCGGGGAGCTGTTTTTT. This chain links TRBV4-1 with TRBJ2-2; D might be TRBD1 or TRBD2, each matching 6 bases. Germline CDR1 reads MGHRA; CDR2 reads YSYEKL. The CDR3 runs 17 residues.

Comments on this clonotype: A much larger clone lies a single base off, so this may be a read error. The chain employs TRBV12-5 and TRBJ2-3; TRBD1 matches 9 bases. The germline CDR1 and CDR2 sequences are LGHNT and FRNRAP. The CDR3 consists of 15 residues. V lost 5 bases, J lost 7 bases, and 10 bases stayed unmatched. The DNA of the CDR3 is TGTGCTAGTGGTCGGGGGGACAGGGAAGCATATACGCAGTATTTT. It yields the protein CASGRGDREAYTQYF.

This chain joins TRBV6-2 or TRBV6-3 and TRBJ1-3, with a tentative D call TRBD1 (5 bases). CDR1 and CDR2 (germline): MNHEY, SVGEGT. The CDR3 extends over 15 amino acids. The germline V and J ends were trimmed by 4 bases and 3 bases, with 13 bases remaining between them. The CDR3 protein is CASSWQTVFGNTIYF. CDR3 nucleotides: TGTGCCAGCAGTTGGCAGACAGTCTTTGGAAACACCATATATTTT.

Concerning this clonotype itself: A single base separates this from a much larger clone, so it may be a read error. V gene TRBV10-3 combines with J gene TRBJ2-3, with a possible D match to TRBD1 (6 bases). Germline lookup yields CDR1 ENHRY and CDR2 SYGVKD. The CDR3 length is 15 residues. The CDR3 DNA follows: TGTACCATCAACCCTACAGGGTACAGTACAGATACGCAGTATTTT. It is translated as CTINPTGYSTDTQYF.

Comments on this clonotype: Without the conserved terminal phenylalanine or tryptophan, this CDR3 likely stems from a read error. The limits of the CDR3 on the DNA are not certain, so only TCRdb's listed CDR3 is given. This chain joins TRBV29-1 and TRBJ1-2; the table calls TRBD1, which could not be checked here. Both ends counted, the CDR3 spans 12 residues. Germline CDR1 is SQVTM and CDR2 is ANQGSEA. CDR3 amino acids: CSVGGDSYGYTL.

This clonotype was seen a single time. V and J are TRBV4-1 and TRBJ2-3; D ambiguous. Germline V gene lookup returns CDR1 MGHRA and CDR2 YSYEKL. V shed 4 bases and J shed 2 bases, with 13 bases lying between them. The CDR3 has 15 amino acids. The CDR3 nucleotides are TGCGCCAGCAGCCCACCATGGGTGTTCACAGATACGCAGTATTTT. This encodes CASSPPWVFTDTQYF.

A note on this clonotype: This is likely a read error, given that the CDR3 carries no conserved phenylalanine or tryptophan at its end. J is TRBJ1-2 and V is TRBV29-1; D possibly corresponds to TRBD1 (6 bases). The CDR3 has 14 amino acids. Germline CDR1 is SQVTM and CDR2 is ANQGSEA. Trimming took 4 bases from V and 5 from J, leaving 17 bases between them. The DNA of the CDR3 is TGCAGCGTTGTAGTTCAGACAGGAGGATATGGCTACACCCTC. Encoded protein: CSVVVQTGGYGYTL.

Comment on this clonotype: This may come from a read error, since a much larger clone is one base off. The rearrangement uses TRBV20-1 and TRBJ2-5, with 8 bases identical to TRBD2. Germline V gene data show CDR1 as DFQATT and CDR2 as SNEGSKA (reference sequence). The CDR3 runs 15 residues. CDR3 sequence (DNA): TGCAGTGCTAGCCCCGGGACTAGATTCATGGAGACCCGGTACTTC. Translation gives CSASPGTRFMETRYF.

The rearrangement uses TRBV11-3 and TRBJ2-7, with D maybe TRBD1 (7 bases). V was pared by 3 bases and J by 5 bases, with 14 bases between. The CDR3 sequence is 14 residues long. The germline V gene encodes CDR1 SGHNT and CDR2 YENEEA. Written as DNA, the CDR3 is TGTGCCAGCAGCTTTATCAGGGGGGTTGACGAGCAGTACTTC. It is translated as CASSFIRGVDEQYF.

V and J are TRBV28 and TRBJ1-5; no clear D gene. The CDR3 runs to 14 residues. Germline assignment: CDR1 MDHEN and CDR2 SYDVKM. Trimming left V 7 bases short and J 5 bases short, with 15 bases between. The CDR3 nucleotides read TGTGCCAGCAACCGACCGGTGGGAGATCAGCCCCAGCATTTT. The encoded protein is CASNRPVGDQPQHF. Full variable domain (remainder filled in from reference TRBV28 and TRBJ1-5): DVKVTQSSRYLVKRTGEKVFLECVQDMDHENMFWYRQDPGLGLRLIYFSYDVKMKEKGDIPEGYSVSREKKERFSLILESASTNQTSMYLCASNRPVGDQPQHFGDGTRLSIL.

In regard to this clonotype: The junction departs from germline at one end; a sequencing error may be responsible. The chain carries TRBV11-1 and TRBJ2-5; unclear D gene. The germline CDR1 and CDR2 sequences are SGHAT and FQDESV (reference sequence). This CDR3 contains 15 residues. The CDR3 DNA reads as TGTGCCAGCAGCTTAGCTCACGGAGAGGTCGAGACCCAATACTTC. Translated: CASSLAHGEVETQYF.

Concerning this clonotype itself: At one of its ends the junction is not consistent with the germline gene, which may arise from a read error. V usage is TRBV12-3 or TRBV12-4 and J usage is TRBJ1-3, with no clear D. This CDR3 is 14 amino acids long. The CDR3 bases are TGTGCCAGCAGTCGTCAGACCTCTGGAAGCACCATATATTTT. It specifies CASSRQTSGSTIYF.

V usage is TRBV5-8 and J usage is TRBJ2-7; D possibly corresponds to TRBD2 (6 bases). CDR3 length: 15 residues. V lost 4 bases and J 1 base, leaving 15 bases between the germline ends. Germline CDR1 reads SGHTS; CDR2 reads YDEGEE. This CDR3 is CASSRDRGSSYEQYF. DNA for the CDR3: TGTGCCAGCAGCCGCGACCGGGGGTCTTCCTACGAGCAGTACTTC.

As for this clonotype: A clone one base away is much larger, so this may be a read error. The chain recombines TRBV29-1 with TRBJ2-1; TRBD2 agrees at 8 bases. This CDR3 has 17 amino acids. Germline V gene lookup returns CDR1 SQVTM and CDR2 ANQGSEA. Here the CDR3 reads CCVDSLAGTTSYNEQFF. The CDR3, as DNA: TGCTGCGTTGATAGCCTAGCGGGCACCACCTCCTACAATGAGCAGTTCTTC.

In the case of this clonotype: At one of its ends the junction is not consistent with the germline gene, which may arise from a read error. The chain links TRBV20-1 to TRBJ2-1; D call uncertain. CDR3 length equals 13 residues. Germline V CDR1 and CDR2: DFQATT, SNEGSKA (reference sequence). DNA for the CDR3: TGCAGTGCCAGAGATCCTAAGGAGACTGAGCGGTTCTTC. Its protein is CSARDPKETERFF.